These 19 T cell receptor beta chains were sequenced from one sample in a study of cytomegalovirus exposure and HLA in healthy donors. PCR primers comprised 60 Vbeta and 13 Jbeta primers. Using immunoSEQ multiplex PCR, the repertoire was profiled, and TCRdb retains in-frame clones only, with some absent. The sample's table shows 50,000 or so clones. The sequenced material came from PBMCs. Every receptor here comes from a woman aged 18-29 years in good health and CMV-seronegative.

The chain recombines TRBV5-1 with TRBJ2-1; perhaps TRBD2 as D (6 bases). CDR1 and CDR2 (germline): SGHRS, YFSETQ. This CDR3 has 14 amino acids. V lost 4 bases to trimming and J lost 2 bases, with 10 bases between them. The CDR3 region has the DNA TGCGCCAGCAGCCTGAGACTAGCCTACAATGAGCAGTTCTTC. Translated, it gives CASSLRLAYNEQFF.

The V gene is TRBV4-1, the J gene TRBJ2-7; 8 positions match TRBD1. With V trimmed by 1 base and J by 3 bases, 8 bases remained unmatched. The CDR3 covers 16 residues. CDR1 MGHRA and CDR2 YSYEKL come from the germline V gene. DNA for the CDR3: TGCGCCAGCAGCCAAGGGACAGGGCAAGGACTCTACGAGCAGTACTTC. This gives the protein CASSQGTGQGLYEQYF.

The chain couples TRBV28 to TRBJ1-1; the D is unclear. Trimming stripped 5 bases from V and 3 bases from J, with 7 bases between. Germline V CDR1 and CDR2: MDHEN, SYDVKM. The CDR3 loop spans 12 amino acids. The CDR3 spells CASSEDYTEAFF. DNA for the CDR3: TGTGCCAGCAGTGAGGATTACACTGAAGCTTTCTTT.

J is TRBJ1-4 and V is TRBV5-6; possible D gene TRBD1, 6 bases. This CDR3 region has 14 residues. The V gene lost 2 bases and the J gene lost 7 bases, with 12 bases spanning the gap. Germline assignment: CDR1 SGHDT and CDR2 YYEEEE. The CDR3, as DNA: TGTGCCAGCAGCTTACAGGGTAGGAGTGAAAAACTGTTTTTT. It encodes CASSLQGRSEKLFF. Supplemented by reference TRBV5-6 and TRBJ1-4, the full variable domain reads DAGVTQSPTHLIKTRGQQVTLRCSPKSGHDTVSWYQQALGQGPQFIFQYYEEEERQRGNFPDRFSGHQFPNYSSELNVNALLLGDSALYLCASSLQGRSEKLFFGSGTQLSVL.

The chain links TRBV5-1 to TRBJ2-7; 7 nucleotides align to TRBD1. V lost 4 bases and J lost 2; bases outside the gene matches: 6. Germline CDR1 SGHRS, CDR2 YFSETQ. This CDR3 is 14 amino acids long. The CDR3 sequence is CASSRDSGTYEQYF. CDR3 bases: TGCGCCAGCAGCCGGGACAGTGGAACCTACGAGCAGTACTTC.

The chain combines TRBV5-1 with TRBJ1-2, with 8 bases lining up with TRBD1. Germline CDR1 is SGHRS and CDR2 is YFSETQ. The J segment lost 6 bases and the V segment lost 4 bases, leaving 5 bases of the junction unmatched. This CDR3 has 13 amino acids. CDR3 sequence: CASSPDRVDGYTF. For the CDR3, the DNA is TGCGCCAGCAGCCCGGACAGGGTGGATGGCTACACCTTC.

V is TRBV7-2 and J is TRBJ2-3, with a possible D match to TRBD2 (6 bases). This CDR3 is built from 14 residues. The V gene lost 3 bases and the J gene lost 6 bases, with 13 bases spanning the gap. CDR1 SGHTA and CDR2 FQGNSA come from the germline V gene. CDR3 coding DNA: TGTGCCAGCAGCTTGACTAGGGCGGCGGATACGCAGTATTTT. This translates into CASSLTRAADTQYF.

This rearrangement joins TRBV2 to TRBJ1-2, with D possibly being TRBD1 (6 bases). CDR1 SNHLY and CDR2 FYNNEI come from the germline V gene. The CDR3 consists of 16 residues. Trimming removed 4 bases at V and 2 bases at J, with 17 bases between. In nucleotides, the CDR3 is TGTGCCAGCAGTGTCGGGTCCAGGGGAGGGAACTATGGCTACACCTTC. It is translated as CASSVGSRGGNYGYTF.

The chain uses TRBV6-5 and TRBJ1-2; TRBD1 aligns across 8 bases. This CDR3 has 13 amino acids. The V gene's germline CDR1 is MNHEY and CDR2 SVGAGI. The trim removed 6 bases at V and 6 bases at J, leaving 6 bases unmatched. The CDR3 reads CASSPTGGDGYTF. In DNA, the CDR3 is TGTGCCAGCAGCCCCACAGGGGGAGATGGCTACACCTTC.

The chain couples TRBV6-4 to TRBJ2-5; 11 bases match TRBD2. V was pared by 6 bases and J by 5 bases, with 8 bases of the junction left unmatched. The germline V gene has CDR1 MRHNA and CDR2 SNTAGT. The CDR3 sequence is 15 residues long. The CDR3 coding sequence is TGTGCCAGCAGCGAACTAGCGGGGGTAGGCGAGACCCAGTACTTC. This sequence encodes CASSELAGVGETQYF.

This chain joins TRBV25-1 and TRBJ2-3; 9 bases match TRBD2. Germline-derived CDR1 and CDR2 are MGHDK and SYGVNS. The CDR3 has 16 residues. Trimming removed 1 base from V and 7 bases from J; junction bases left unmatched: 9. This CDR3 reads CASSEFGGGASYTQYF. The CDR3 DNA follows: TGTGCCAGCAGTGAATTTGGCGGGGGGGCCTCCTATACGCAGTATTTT. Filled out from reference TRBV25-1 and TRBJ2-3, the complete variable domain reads EADIYQTPRYLVIGTGKKITLECSQTMGHDKMYWYQQDPGMELHLIHYSYGVNSTEKGDLSSESTVSRIRTEHFPLTLESARPSHTSQYLCASSEFGGGASYTQYFGPGTRLTVL.

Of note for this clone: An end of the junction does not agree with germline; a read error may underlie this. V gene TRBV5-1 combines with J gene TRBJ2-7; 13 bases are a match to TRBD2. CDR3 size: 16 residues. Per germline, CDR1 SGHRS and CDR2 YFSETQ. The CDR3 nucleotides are TGCGCCAGCAGATTGGGACTAGCGGGACAACCCTACGAGCAGTACTTC. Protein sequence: CASRLGLAGQPYEQYF.

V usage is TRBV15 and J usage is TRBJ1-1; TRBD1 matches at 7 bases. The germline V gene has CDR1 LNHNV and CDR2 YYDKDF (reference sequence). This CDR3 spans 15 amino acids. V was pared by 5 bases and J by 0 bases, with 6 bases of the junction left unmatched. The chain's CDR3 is CATSVRQGLNTEAFF. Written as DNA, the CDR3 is TGTGCCACCAGCGTAAGACAGGGACTGAACACTGAAGCTTTCTTT.

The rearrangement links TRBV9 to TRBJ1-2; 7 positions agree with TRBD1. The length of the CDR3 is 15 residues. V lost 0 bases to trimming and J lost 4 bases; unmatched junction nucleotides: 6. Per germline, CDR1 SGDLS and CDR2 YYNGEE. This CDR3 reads CASSVGLGTAYGYTF. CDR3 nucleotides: TGTGCCAGCAGCGTAGGATTGGGGACAGCCTATGGCTACACCTTC. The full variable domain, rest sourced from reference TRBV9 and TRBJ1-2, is DSGVTQTPKHLITATGQRVTLRCSPRSGDLSVYWYQQSLDQGLQFLIQYYNGEERAKGNILERFSAQQFPDLHSELNLSSLELGDSALYFCASSVGLGTAYGYTFGSGTRLTVV.

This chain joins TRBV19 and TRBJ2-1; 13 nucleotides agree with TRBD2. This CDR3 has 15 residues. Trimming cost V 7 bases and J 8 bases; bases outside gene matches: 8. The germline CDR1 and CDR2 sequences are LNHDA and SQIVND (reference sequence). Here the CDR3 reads CASTRTSGSFHEQFF. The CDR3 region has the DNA TGTGCCAGTACCCGGACTAGCGGGAGCTTCCATGAGCAGTTCTTC.

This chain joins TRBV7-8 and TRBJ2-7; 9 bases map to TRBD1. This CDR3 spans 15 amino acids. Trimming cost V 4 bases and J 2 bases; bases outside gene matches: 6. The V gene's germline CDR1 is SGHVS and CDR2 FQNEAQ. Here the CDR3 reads CASSSRGDRAYEQYF. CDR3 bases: TGTGCCAGCAGCTCACGGGGGGACAGGGCCTACGAGCAGTACTTC.

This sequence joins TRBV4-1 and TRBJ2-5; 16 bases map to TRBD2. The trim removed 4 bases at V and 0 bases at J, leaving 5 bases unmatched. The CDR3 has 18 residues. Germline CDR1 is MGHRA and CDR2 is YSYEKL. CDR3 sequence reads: CASSLGLAGGTYQETQYF. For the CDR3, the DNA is TGCGCCAGCAGCCTGGGACTAGCGGGAGGGACGTACCAAGAGACCCAGTACTTC.

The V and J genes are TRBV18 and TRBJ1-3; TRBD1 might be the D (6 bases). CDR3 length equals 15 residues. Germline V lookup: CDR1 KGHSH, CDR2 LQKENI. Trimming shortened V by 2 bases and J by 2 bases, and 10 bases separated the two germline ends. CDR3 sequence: CASSPTGLAGNTIYF. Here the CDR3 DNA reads TGTGCCAGCTCACCAACAGGGCTAGCTGGAAACACCATATATTTT. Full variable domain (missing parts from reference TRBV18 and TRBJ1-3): NAGVMQNPRHLVRRRGQEARLRCSPMKGHSHVYWYRQLPEEGLKFMVYLQKENIIDESGMPKERFSAEFPKEGPSILRIQQVVRGDSAAYFCASSPTGLAGNTIYFGEGSWLTVV.

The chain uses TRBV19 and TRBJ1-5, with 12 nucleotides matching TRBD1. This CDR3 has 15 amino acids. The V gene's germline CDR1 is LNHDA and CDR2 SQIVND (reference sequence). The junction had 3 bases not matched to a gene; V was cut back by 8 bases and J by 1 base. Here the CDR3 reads CASRDRGRSNQPQHF. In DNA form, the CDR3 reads TGTGCCAGTCGGGACAGGGGGCGAAGCAATCAGCCCCAGCATTTT.